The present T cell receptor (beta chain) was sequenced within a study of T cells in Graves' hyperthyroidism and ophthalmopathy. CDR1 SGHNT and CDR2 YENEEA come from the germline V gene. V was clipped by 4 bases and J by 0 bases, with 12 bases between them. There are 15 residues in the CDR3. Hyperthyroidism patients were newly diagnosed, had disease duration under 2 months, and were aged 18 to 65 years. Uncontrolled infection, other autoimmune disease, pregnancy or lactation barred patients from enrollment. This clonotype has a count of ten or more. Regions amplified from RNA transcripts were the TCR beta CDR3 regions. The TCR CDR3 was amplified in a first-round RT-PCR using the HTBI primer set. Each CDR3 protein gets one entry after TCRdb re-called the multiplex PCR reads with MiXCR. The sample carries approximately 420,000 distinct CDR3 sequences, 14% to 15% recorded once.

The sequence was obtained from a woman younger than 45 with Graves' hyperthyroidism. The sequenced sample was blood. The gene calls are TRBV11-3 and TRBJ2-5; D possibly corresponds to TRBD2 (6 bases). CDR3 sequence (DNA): TGTGCCAGCAGCTGGAGGGGCCAGTACCAAGAGACCCAGTACTTC. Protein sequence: CASSWRGQYQETQYF.